Given below is one TCR beta chain in context. These data come from a study of blood T cell repertoires in COVID-19. Study as a whole: The United States, Italy and Spain provided the acute and convalescent COVID-19 samples. In each case, the material was cDNA or gDNA derived from T cells, B-cell-depleted T cells, or PBMCs.

The CDR3 has 12 amino acids. After removal of 7 bases from V and 7 bases from J, the junction contained 6 bases not matched to a gene. Original processing notes: Nucleated cell number was recorded as an estimate derived from reference gene primer amplification. Profiling relied on immunoSEQ multiplex PCR, and the TCRdb table lists in-frame clones only, not all of them. V and J calls and clone size are those listed in that table; D and trimming were worked out from the DNA. The table records 43,000 or so clones, 90% of them present only once. The source material was peripheral blood. The chain carries TRBV12-3 or TRBV12-4 and TRBJ2-7; 8 positions agree with TRBD2. The TCR originated in a human donor in a cohort sampled during active COVID-19. CDR3 amino acids: CASTLGGEEQYF. In DNA, the CDR3 is TGTGCCAGCACCCTCGGGGGGGAAGAGCAGTACTTC.